This section outlines one T cell receptor beta chain sequence together with its context. Antigen specificity is unknown. This sample stems from a study of human T cells and chemical hapten exposure. Individual cDNA molecules received unique molecular identifiers in the library. MiXCR, run by TCRdb on the RACE reads, gives a single entry per CDR3 protein. The sample shows fewer than 300,000 distinct CDR3 sequences, about 9.4% of them seen only once. Notes on the study in general: Donors in the study had alopecia, meaning their immune response may differ from healthy people's. Significantly more large CDR3 similarity clusters were formed by expanded TCRs than by controls. TCRs whose frequency exceeded 1 in 1000 remained the same following DPC sensitization.

Time point here: pre-sensitization, week 0. Treatment specified: therapeutic diphenylcyclopropenone sensitization with weekly scalp DPC. CDR3 length: 12 residues. Germline V gene data show CDR1 as SQVTM and CDR2 as ANQGSEA. V was clipped by 4 bases and J by 7 bases, with 11 bases between them. The rearrangement links TRBV29-1 to TRBJ2-1, with D possibly matching TRBD1 (5 bases). Sequenced material: whole blood, taken in connection with sensitization to the hapten diphenylcyclopropenone (DPC). The source is a woman in her thirties or forties with alopecia areata. Some clones in this sample may be carry-over from other donors' samples. CDR3 protein: CSVGPQGNEQFF. In DNA form, the CDR3 reads TGCAGCGTTGGACCGCAGGGTAATGAGCAGTTCTTC.